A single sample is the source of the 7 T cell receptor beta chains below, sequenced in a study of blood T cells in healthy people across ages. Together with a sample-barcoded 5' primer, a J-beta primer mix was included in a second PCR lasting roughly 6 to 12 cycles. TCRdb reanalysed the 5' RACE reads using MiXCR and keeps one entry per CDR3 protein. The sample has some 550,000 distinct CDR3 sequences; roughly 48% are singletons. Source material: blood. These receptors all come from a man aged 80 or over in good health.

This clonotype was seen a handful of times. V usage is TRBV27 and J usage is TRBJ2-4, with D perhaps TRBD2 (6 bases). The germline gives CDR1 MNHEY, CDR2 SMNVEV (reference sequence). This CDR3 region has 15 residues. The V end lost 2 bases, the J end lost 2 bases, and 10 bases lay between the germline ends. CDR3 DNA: TGTGCCAGCAGTTTAGGGGGAGGAACCAAAAACATTCAGTACTTC. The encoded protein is CASSLGGGTKNIQYF.

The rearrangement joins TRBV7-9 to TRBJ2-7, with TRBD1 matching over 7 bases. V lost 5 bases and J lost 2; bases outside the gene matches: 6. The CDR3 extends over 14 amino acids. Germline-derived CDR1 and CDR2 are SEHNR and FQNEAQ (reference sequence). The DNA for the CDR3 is TGTGCCAGCAGCGCGCCGACAGGGACCTACGAGCAGTACTTC. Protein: CASSAPTGTYEQYF.

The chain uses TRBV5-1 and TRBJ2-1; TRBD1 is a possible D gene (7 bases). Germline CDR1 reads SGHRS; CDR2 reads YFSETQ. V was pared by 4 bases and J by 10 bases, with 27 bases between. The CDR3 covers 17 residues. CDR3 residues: CASSRRSTGEASYEQFF. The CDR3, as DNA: TGCGCCAGCAGCCGCCGAAGCACAGGGGAGGCCTCCTACGAGCAGTTCTTC.

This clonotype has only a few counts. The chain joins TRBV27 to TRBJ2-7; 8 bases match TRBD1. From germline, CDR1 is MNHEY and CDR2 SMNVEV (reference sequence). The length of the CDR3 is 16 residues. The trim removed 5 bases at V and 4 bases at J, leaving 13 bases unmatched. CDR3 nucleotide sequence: TGTGCCAGCAGTCACGTTTCAACAGGGGGTGGTTACGAGCAGTACTTC. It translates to CASSHVSTGGGYEQYF.

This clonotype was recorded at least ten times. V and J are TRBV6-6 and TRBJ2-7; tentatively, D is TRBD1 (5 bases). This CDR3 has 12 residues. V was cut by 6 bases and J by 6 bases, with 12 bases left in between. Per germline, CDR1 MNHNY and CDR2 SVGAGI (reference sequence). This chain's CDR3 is CASSPQGAEQYF. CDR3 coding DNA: TGTGCCAGCAGCCCCCAGGGTGCCGAGCAGTACTTC.

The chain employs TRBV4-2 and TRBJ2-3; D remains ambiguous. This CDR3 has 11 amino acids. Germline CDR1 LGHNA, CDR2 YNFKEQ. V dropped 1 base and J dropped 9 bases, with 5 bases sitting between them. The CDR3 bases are TGTGCCAGCAGCCAAGGTTCAACGCAGTATTTT. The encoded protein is CASSQGSTQYF.

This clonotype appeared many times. The chain's CDR3 is CASRSGDRDTQYF. In DNA form, the CDR3 reads TGTGCCAGCAGGTCAGGGGATAGGGATACGCAGTATTTT. The chain couples TRBV6-5 to TRBJ2-3; D might be TRBD1 (6 bases). Trimming took 6 bases from V and 6 from J, leaving 13 bases between them. The CDR3 is 13 amino acids. Germline V gene data show CDR1 as MNHEY and CDR2 as SVGAGI.